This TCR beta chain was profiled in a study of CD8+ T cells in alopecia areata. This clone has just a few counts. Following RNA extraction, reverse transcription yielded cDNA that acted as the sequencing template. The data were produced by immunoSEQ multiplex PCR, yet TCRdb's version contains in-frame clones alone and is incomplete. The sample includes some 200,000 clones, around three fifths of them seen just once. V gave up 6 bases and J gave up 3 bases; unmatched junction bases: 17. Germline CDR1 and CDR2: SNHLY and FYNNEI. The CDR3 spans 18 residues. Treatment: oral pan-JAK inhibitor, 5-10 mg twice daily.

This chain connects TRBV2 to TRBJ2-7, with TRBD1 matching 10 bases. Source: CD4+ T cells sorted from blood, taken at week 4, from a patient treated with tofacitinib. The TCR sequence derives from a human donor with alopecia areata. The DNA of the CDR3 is TGTGCCAGCAGCCAACTACTGACCTTGGACAGGGGGAGCTACGAGCAGTACTTC. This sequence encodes CASSQLLTLDRGSYEQYF.